This TCR beta chain was captured by sequencing in a study of shared clonotypes between healthy human individuals. Germline V gene sequence: CDR1 SGHNT, CDR2 YYREEE (reference sequence). V lost 2 bases and J lost 6; bases outside the gene matches: 10. CDR3 length: 15 residues. Assay used: immunoSEQ multiplex PCR; TCRdb lists only in-frame clones, some missing. The data contain hundreds of thousands of clones, 70% to 80% of them singletons. Every donor, a Caucasian adult, lived in Nashville, Tennessee. When samples were unsorted, about 90 million PBMCs were used for genomic DNA. The rearrangement uses TRBV5-4 and TRBJ2-7, with 8 bases identical to TRBD1. The TCR originated in a woman aged 40 to 50 in good health. Some clones in this sample may be carry-over from other donors' samples. Sequencing input: PBMCs. The CDR3 here is CASSLIQGTGSEQYF. CDR3 bases: TGTGCCAGCAGCTTAATACAGGGGACAGGTTCCGAGCAGTACTTC.